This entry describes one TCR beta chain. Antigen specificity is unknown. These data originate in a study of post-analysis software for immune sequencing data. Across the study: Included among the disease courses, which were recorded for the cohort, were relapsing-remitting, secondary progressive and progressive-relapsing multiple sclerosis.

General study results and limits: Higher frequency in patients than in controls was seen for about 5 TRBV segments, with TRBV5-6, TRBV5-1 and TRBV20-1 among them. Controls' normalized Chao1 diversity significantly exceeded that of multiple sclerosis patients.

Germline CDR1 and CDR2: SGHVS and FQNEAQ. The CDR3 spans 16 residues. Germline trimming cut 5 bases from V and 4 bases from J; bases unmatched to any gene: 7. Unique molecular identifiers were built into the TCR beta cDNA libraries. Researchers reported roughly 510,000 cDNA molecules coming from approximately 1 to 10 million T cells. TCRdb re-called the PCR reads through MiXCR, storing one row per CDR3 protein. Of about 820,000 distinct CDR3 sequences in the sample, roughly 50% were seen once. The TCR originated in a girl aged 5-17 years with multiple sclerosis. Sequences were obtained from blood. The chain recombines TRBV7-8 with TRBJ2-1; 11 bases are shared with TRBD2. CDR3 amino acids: CASSPERTSGYNEQFF. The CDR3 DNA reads TGTGCCAGCAGCCCAGAGCGGACTAGCGGGTACAATGAGCAGTTCTTC.